This is a list of T cell receptor beta chains from one sample in a study of blood T cell repertoires in COVID-19. The assay was immunoSEQ multiplex PCR, and TCRdb's table has in-frame clones only and misses some. The sample shows more than 200,000 clones, around 80% of them seen only once. Sequencing input: peripheral blood. Receptors originate from a woman older than 75 with acute or convalescent COVID-19. Both conserved end residues are part of each CDR3. Clone size, where shown, is once, few, many, or a class for clones that have expanded.

CDR3,V,size
CASASGGISHEQYF,TRBV5-4,.
CAWSVSRAEAFF,TRBV30,.
CSVTRQGDYEQYF,TRBV29-1,.
CASSFGGAYNEQFF,TRBV5-1,.
CAISDRQGRSTEAFF,TRBV10-3,few
CASSQGVGGRGGYEQYF,TRBV14,.
CASGSGTGSYEQYF,TRBV12-5,.
CASSIFGLQETQYF,TRBV19,.
CSATQGNTQYF,TRBV20-1,few
CASSESLKQRDGEDNQPQHF,TRBV10-1,few
CASSHTLQGRTNTGELFF,TRBV5-1,.
CASSPNSNQPQHF,TRBV7-8,.
CASSNPLTAYGYTF,TRBV21-1,once
CSVDRGGANVLTF,TRBV29-1,.
CASSRRQGEQETQYF,TRBV7-8,.
CASRDRTGQQETQYF,TRBV3-1/TRBV3-2,.
CASSTPMGLGLREQFF,TRBV3-1/TRBV3-2,.
CASSPTSGISGYEQYF,TRBV5-1,.
CASSPGLEFQDNEQFF,TRBV9,.
CASSFEMPEAFF,TRBV2,.
CASSLSGGGYTF,TRBV14,.
CASSSQGAVGPQHF,TRBV6-5,.
CASSPWTASEAFF,TRBV18,.
CATSDWTGGNYGYTF,TRBV24-1,.
CASSLGVAGAGNEQFF,TRBV7-7,.
CATFQGGTDTQYF,TRBV6-5,.
CASSMSTSGRQGQETQYF,TRBV19,.
CASSMGQAETGNTIYF,TRBV19,.
CASSPSKAGVHPYGYTF,TRBV18,.
CASSPLRDRTEAFF,TRBV6-2/TRBV6-3,.
CASSQATSGREGGEQFF,TRBV18,.
CASSKAGPAYEQYF,TRBV27,.
CASSLEGQGLNNSPLHF,TRBV7-2,many
CASRQLALNNSPLHF,TRBV2,.